These 7 T cell receptor beta chains came from one sample sequenced in a study of blood T cells in healthy people across ages. Alongside a J-beta primer mix, a sample-barcoded 5' primer served in a second PCR lasting 7 to 11 cycles. TCRdb called the 5' RACE reads again in MiXCR, with one record for every CDR3 protein. The repertoire holds about 1,500,000 distinct CDR3 sequences, with about 28% as singletons. Material for sequencing was blood. Every receptor here comes from a woman in her twenties or thirties in good health.

In this sample, this clonotype turned up many times. This chain joins TRBV11-2 and TRBJ2-1; 10 bases are a match to TRBD2. Unmatched junction bases numbered 8, after V lost 4 bases and J lost 2 bases. Per the germline V gene, CDR1 is SGHAT and CDR2 is FQNNGV. The CDR3 length is 17 residues. In DNA, the CDR3 is TGTGCCAGCAGCTCTACTAGCAGCGGGGGGGCCTACAATGAGCAGTTCTTC. This translates into CASSSTSSGGAYNEQFF.

This clonotype was seen a handful of times. The chain has TRBV7-2 and TRBJ1-6, with D possibly being TRBD1 (5 bases). CDR1 and CDR2 (germline): SGHTA, FQGNSA. The CDR3 runs 19 residues. With 2 bases removed from V and 7 bases from J, the gap between germline ends came to 24 bases. The CDR3 sequence: CASSLWGGQGAHQNSPLHF. DNA for the CDR3: TGTGCCAGCAGCTTATGGGGGGGTCAAGGGGCCCACCAGAATTCACCCCTCCACTTT.

This clonotype has only a few counts. Possible read error: a much larger clone is one base away. V usage is TRBV7-9 and J usage is TRBJ2-1, with a tentative D call TRBD1 (6 bases). Germline loops: CDR1 SEHNR, CDR2 FQNEAQ (reference sequence). This CDR3 has 14 residues. V was cut by 3 bases and J by 2 bases, with 8 bases left in between. CDR3 DNA: TGTGCCAGCAGCTTGCCAGGGGCCTACAATGAGCAGTTCTTC. This sequence encodes CASSLPGAYNEQFF.

Turning to this clonotype: Compared with germline, one end of the junction differs, possibly owing to a read error. V gene TRBV6-6 combines with J gene TRBJ1-6; unclear D gene. The CDR3 consists of 15 residues. Germline V gene lookup returns CDR1 MNHNY and CDR2 SVGAGI (reference sequence). The CDR3 is CASSYAGTDNSPLHF. The CDR3 region has the DNA TGTGCCAGCAGTTACGCGGGAACAGATAATTCGCCCCTCCACTTT.

Regarding this clonotype: A read error may produce the germline difference seen at one junction end. CDR3 sequence reads: CASSWGQIYDYTF. Here the CDR3 DNA reads TGTGCCAGCAGCTGGGGACAGATTTATGACTACACCTTC. This rearrangement joins TRBV7-2 to TRBJ1-2; TRBD1 matches at 7 bases. Per the germline V gene, CDR1 is SGHTA and CDR2 is FQGNSA. CDR3 length: 13 amino acids.

A remark on this clonotype: This likely comes from a read error, as the CDR3 has no conserved phenylalanine or tryptophan at its end. The chain employs TRBV27 and TRBJ2-1; D gene unclear. The CDR3 length is 12 residues. Germline CDR1 reads MNHEY; CDR2 reads SMNVEV (reference sequence). V shed 3 bases and J shed 9 bases, with 9 bases lying between them. The CDR3 nucleotides read TGTGCCAGCAGTTTCGAGTCCGGTGAGCAGTTCTTA. This codes for CASSFESGEQFL.

This chain uses TRBV11-2 with TRBJ2-1, with 9 bases fitting TRBD2. CDR1 is SGHAT, CDR2 FQNNGV, per germline. The ends lost 6 bases at V and 9 bases at J; junction bases unmatched: 6. The CDR3 sequence is 13 residues long. In DNA form, the CDR3 reads TGTGCCAGCAGTTGGGCGGGAGGGTCTGAGCAGTTCTTC. It encodes CASSWAGGSEQFF.